Sequencing of this TCR beta chain was carried out in a study of a mutant IDH1 vaccine in newly diagnosed glioma. Time point indicated: baseline, week 1 (first vaccination visit). Treatment in this sample: pre-vaccination baseline after standard-of-care therapy. Method: immunoSEQ multiplex PCR; TCRdb's copy keeps in-frame clones and lacks some. Altogether tens of thousands of clones are present, around nine tenths being singletons, with the ten largest covering around 5%. The CDR3 loop spans 15 amino acids. V was shortened by 4 bases and J by 1 base, with 13 bases between the two germline ends. Germline V gives CDR1 MGHRA, CDR2 YSYEKL. This clone was counted once.

The sequence was obtained from a woman between 40 and 55 years old with glioma. This chain connects TRBV4-1 to TRBJ1-2; possible D gene TRBD1, 6 bases. The starting material was PBMCs, obtained from a glioma patient treated with radiotherapy, temozolomide or both. This CDR3 reads CASSPQGRDNYGYTF. The CDR3 DNA follows: TGCGCCAGCAGCCCACAGGGAAGGGATAACTATGGCTACACCTTC.